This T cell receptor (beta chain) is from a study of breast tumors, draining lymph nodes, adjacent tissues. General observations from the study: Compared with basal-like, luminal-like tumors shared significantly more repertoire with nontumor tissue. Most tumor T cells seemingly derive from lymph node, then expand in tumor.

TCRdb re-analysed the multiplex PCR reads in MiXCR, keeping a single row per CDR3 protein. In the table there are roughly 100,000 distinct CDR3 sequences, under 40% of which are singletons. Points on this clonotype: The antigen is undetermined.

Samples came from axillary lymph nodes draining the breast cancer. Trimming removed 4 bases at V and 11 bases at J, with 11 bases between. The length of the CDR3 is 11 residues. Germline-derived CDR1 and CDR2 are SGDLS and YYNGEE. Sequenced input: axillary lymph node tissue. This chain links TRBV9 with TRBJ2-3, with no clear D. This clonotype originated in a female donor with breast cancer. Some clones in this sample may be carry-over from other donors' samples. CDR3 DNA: TGTGCCAGCAGCCGTCACAATGAGCAGTATTTT. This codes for CASSRHNEQYF.